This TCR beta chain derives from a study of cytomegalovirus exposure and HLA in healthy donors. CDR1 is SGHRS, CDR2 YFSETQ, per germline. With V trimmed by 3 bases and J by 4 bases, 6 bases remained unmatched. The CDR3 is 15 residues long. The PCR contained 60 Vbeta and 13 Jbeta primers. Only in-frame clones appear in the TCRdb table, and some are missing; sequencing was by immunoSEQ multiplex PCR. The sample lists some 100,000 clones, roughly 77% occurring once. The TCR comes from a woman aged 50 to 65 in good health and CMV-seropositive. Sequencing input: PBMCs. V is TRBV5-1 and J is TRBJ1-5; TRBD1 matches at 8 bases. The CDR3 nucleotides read TGCGCCAGCAGCTCTGGACAGGGAGCAAATCAGCCCCAGCATTTT. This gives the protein CASSSGQGANQPQHF. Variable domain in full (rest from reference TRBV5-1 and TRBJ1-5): KAGVTQTPRYLIKTRGQQVTLSCSPISGHRSVSWYQQTPGQGLQFLFEYFSETQRNKGNFPGRFSGRQFSNSRSEMNVSTLELGDSALYLCASSSGQGANQPQHFGDGTRLSIL.